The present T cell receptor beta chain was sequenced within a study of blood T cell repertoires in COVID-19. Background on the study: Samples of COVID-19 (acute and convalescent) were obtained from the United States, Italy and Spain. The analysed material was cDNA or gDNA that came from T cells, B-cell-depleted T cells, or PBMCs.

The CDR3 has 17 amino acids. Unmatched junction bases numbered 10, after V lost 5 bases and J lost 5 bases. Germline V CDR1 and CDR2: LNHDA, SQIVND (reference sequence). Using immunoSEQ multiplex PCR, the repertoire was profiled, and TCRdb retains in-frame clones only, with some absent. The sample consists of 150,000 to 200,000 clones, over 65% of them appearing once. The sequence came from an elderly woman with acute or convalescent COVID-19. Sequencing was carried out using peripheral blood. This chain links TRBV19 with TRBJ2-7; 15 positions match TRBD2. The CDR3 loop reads CASSSSGLAGGRHEQYF. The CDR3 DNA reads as TGTGCCAGTAGTTCCTCCGGACTAGCGGGAGGGCGACACGAGCAGTACTTC. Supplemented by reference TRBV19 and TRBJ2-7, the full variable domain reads DGGITQSPKYLFRKEGQNVTLSCEQNLNHDAMYWYRQDPGQGLRLIYYSQIVNDFQKGDIAEGYSVSREKKESFPLTVTSAQKNPTAFYLCASSSSGLAGGRHEQYFGPGTRLTVT.